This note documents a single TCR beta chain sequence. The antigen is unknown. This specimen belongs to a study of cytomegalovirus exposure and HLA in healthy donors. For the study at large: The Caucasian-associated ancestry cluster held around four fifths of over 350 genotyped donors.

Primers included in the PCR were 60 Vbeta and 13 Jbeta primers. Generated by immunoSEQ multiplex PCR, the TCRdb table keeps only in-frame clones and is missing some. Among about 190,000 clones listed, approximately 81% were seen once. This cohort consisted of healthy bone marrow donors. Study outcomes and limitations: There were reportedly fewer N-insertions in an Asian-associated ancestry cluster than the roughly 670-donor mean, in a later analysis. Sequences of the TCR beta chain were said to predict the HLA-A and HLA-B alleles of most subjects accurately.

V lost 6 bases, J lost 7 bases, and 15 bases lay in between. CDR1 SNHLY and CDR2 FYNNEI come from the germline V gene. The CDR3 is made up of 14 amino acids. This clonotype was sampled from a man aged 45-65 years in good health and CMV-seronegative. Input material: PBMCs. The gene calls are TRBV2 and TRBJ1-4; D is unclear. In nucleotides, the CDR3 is TGTGCCAGCAGGGCCGGGATCATCACTGAAAAACTGTTTTTT. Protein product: CASRAGIITEKLFF.